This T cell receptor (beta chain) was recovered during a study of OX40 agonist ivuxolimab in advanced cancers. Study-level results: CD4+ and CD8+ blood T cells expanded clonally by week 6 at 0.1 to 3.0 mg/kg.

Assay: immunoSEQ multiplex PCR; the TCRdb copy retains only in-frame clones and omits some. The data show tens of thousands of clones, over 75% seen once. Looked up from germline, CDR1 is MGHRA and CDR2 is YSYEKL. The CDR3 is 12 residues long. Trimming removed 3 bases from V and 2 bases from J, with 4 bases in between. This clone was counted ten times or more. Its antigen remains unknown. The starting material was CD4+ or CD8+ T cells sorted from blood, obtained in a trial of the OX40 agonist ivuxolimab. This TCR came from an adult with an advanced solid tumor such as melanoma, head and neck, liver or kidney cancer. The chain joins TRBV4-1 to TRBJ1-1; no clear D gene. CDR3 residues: CASSQVNTEAFF. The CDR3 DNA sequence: TGCGCCAGCAGCCAGGTTAACACTGAAGCTTTCTTT.